This paragraph covers one T cell receptor beta chain sequence. This clone has just a few counts. The target of this receptor is not known. No qualities accompany the bases; no much larger clone lies one base away. This record belongs to a study of blood T cell repertoires in COVID-19 (dated by TCRdb to the early 2020s). Looking at the study overall: The collaborator samples originated in the United States, Italy and Spain and spanned the acute and convalescent phases of COVID-19. The material from the prospective study consisted of cDNA or gDNA derived from T cells, B-cell-depleted T cells, or PBMCs. The dataset comprised deeply sampled blood TCRbeta repertoires from subjects exposed to, actively infected with, or recovered from COVID-19. The repertoires were released in a freely available public database meant as a resource for research on the immune response to SARS-CoV-2. Samples came from the ongoing ImmuneRACE study (first 160 participants) plus 1,254 subjects from 6 global collaborators. The sample metadata nearly always contained a de-identified subject ID, COVID-19 status, age in years and sex. Where available, HLA class I and class II types were obtained from metadata supplied by the sample provider rather than from assay-based typing. What the work shows at the level of the full study, not this receptor alone: How much clinical and demographic metadata was included differed by source and by participant, and the metadata was provided uncurated.

Including the terminal cysteine and phenylalanine, the CDR3 comprises 12 residues. Of all the DNA, just the CDR3 is kept, 36 bases in frame from base 1. Taken from the germline V gene, the CDR1 and CDR2 loops are MNHNS and SASEGT. A distance of 12 bases separates the germline ends of V and J, which lose 3 bases and 13 bases respectively. Each collaborating institution followed its own protocols to collect whole blood in K2EDTA tubes. For TCRbeta analysis, collaborator samples were shipped as frozen whole blood, as isolated PBMCs, or as DNA extracted from either sample type. TCRbeta CDR3 regions were amplified from genomic DNA using the immunoSEQ Assay, a bias-controlled multiplex PCR. Concerning the study's data processing: The number of nucleated cells in each sample was estimated from the amplification of reference gene primers within the assay. Sequence reads were collapsed and filtered to measure the absolute abundance of every unique TCRbeta CDR3 rearrangement. For each sample, productive Simpson clonality was calculated by taking the square root of Simpson's diversity index across productive rearrangements. TCRdb carries this immuneACCESS record with in-frame sequences only. Its versions omit some clonotypes, under half of them owing to an unresolved V gene in the studies checked, with the rest unexplained. V and J calls and clone size are copied from that table; D and trimming were computed from the DNA. Here the sample has about 49,000 clones; 68% occur a single time. 8.5% to 9% of the sample lies in the top ten.

Source material: peripheral blood. The chain links TRBV6-1 with TRBJ1-4; TRBD1 is perhaps the D gene, given 5 matching bases. This TCR came from a woman between 70 and 85 years old with acute or convalescent COVID-19. The nucleotide sequence reads as follows: TGTGCCAGCAGTGACCTCCCGGGGGGACTGTTTTTT. Translated, it reads CASSDLPGGLFF.